Below are 20 T cell receptor beta chains sequenced from a single sample in a study of metastatic and nonmetastatic thyroid tumors. TCRdb re-analyzed the PCR reads through MiXCR. The sample records some 20,000 clones, 9.5% to 12% being singletons. Until they underwent thyroid surgery, no patient had received any treatment. Sequencing input: blood. The receptors originated from a female donor with papillary thyroid cancer or a benign thyroid nodule (not recorded which). Some clones in this sample may be carry-over from other donors' samples.

This clone has at least ten counts. V and J are TRBV5-5 and TRBJ1-1; D call uncertain. The CDR3 consists of 14 residues. Germline lookup yields CDR1 SGHKS and CDR2 YYEKEE (reference sequence). Deletions cut 0 bases from V and 3 bases from J, with 9 bases between. The CDR3 spells CASSLGGAYTEAFF. As DNA, the CDR3 is TGTGCCAGCAGCTTGGGTGGAGCTTACACTGAAGCTTTCTTT.

Many counts were recorded for this clone. This chain joins TRBV10-3 and TRBJ1-3; weak D call: TRBD1 (5 bases). Trimming left V 4 bases short and J 0 bases short, with 7 bases between. The length of the CDR3 is 14 residues. Germline loops: CDR1 ENHRY, CDR2 SYGVKD. CDR3 nucleotide sequence: TGTGCCATCAGTGCCGACAGCTCTGGAAACACCATATATTTT. Protein: CAISADSSGNTIYF.

This clone was detected only a few times. In nucleotides, the CDR3 is TGTGCCACCACTAGCGTGGGGGGCGAGCAGTACTTC. Its protein is CATTSVGGEQYF. This chain joins TRBV24-1 and TRBJ2-7; tentatively, D is TRBD2 (6 bases). This CDR3 is built from 12 residues. Per the germline V gene, CDR1 is KGHDR and CDR2 is SFDVKD. The ends were cut back, 8 bases at V and 6 bases at J, with 13 bases in the middle.

This clone came up many times. The CDR3 coding sequence is TGCAGTGCTAGAGGGGAGAAGGGTAGCTACAATGAGCAGTTCTTC. This encodes CSARGEKGSYNEQFF. The rearrangement joins TRBV20-1 to TRBJ2-1; D is perhaps TRBD2 (5 bases). This CDR3 comprises 15 residues. The germline V gene has CDR1 DFQATT and CDR2 SNEGSKA (reference sequence). The germline V and J ends were trimmed by 1 base and 3 bases, with 13 bases remaining between them.

A note on this clone: This same CDR3 is encoded by further DNA sequences in the sample. The V and J genes are TRBV5-6 and TRBJ2-3; D perhaps matches TRBD2 (5 bases). Trimming pared 5 bases from V and 0 bases from J, leaving 13 bases between. The CDR3 length is 15 residues. The germline V gene encodes CDR1 SGHDT and CDR2 YYEEEE. The CDR3 here is CASSLSGQSTDTQYF. CDR3 DNA sequence: TGTGCCAGCAGTCTAAGCGGCCAGAGCACAGATACGCAGTATTTT.

A note on this clone: A much larger clone sits a single nucleotide away, making a read error possible. V gene TRBV9 combines with J gene TRBJ2-3; TRBD2 is a possible D gene (6 bases). Trimming took off 3 bases at V and 1 base at J, with 15 bases between the two ends. The germline V gene has CDR1 SGDLS and CDR2 YYNGEE. The CDR3 has 16 residues. CDR3 DNA sequence: TGTGCCAGCAGCGGGGGACTGTGGGCGGGCACAGATACGCAGTATTTT. It translates to CASSGGLWAGTDTQYF.

This clone was seen ten or more times. CDR3 bases: TGCAGTGCTAGTAAAGCGGGAGGGCCCTACAATGAGCAGTTCTTC. Amino acid sequence: CSASKAGGPYNEQFF. The V gene is TRBV20-1, the J gene TRBJ2-1, with 10 bases that match TRBD2. Trimming cost V 3 bases and J 2 bases; bases outside gene matches: 4. CDR1 and CDR2 (germline): DFQATT, SNEGSKA (reference sequence). The CDR3 has 15 residues.

This clone was seen ten or more times. The V call is TRBV3-1, the J call TRBJ2-1; 9 positions match TRBD2. Trimming removed 6 bases from V and 5 bases from J; junction bases left unmatched: 8. Germline-derived CDR1 and CDR2 are LGHDT and YNNKEL (reference sequence). The CDR3 is 15 amino acids. CDR3 sequence: CASSPTSGSDNEQFF. CDR3 coding DNA: TGTGCCAGCAGTCCGACTAGCGGATCTGACAATGAGCAGTTCTTC.

This clone was observed at least ten times. This rearrangement joins TRBV7-6 to TRBJ2-5; 11 bases align to TRBD1. The trim removed 5 bases at V and 4 bases at J, leaving 3 bases unmatched. CDR1 is SGHVS and CDR2 is FNYEAQ in the germline V gene. The CDR3 has 14 amino acids. The CDR3 spells CASSPGTGGETQYF. CDR3 coding DNA: TGTGCCAGCAGCCCAGGGACAGGGGGAGAGACCCAGTACTTC.

This clone has just a few counts. The rearrangement joins TRBV15 to TRBJ2-7, with unresolved D. This CDR3 has 15 amino acids. V dropped 5 bases and J dropped 0 bases, with 14 bases sitting between them. Germline V gene lookup returns CDR1 LNHNV and CDR2 YYDKDF (reference sequence). This chain's CDR3 is CATSYLLEFSYEQYF. DNA for the CDR3: TGTGCCACCAGCTACCTTCTCGAATTCTCCTACGAGCAGTACTTC.

A word on this clone: A much more abundant neighbour one base away suggests this may be a read error. The sample has other DNA sequences that encode this CDR3 too. The genes are TRBV9 and TRBJ2-1; D may be TRBD1 (5 bases). Germline assignment: CDR1 SGDLS and CDR2 YYNGEE. There are 15 residues in the CDR3. V was trimmed by 1 base and J by 1 base, leaving 9 bases between them. CDR3 loop: CASSVSGASYNEQFF. CDR3 nucleotides: TGTGCCAGCAGCGTAAGTGGGGCATCCTACAATGAGCAGTTCTTC.

As for this clone: It may be a read error: a sequence one base away is much more abundant. The chain combines TRBV11-1 with TRBJ2-1, with a tentative D call TRBD2 (6 bases). CDR3 length equals 15 residues. CDR1 is SGHAT, CDR2 FQDESV, per germline (reference sequence). The ends were cut back, 7 bases at V and 4 bases at J, with 17 bases in the middle. CDR3 coding DNA: TGTGCCAGCAACTCCGTGCGGGACCTATACAATGAGCAGTTCTTC. It specifies CASNSVRDLYNEQFF.

This clone was seen ten or more times. This chain uses TRBV4-1 with TRBJ1-6; D call uncertain. The CDR3 loop spans 12 amino acids. Germline V lookup: CDR1 MGHRA, CDR2 YSYEKL. Trimming shortened V by 4 bases and J by 14 bases, and 12 bases separated the two germline ends. For the CDR3, the DNA is TGCGCCAGCAGCCCCCGGGCCGGAGCCCTCCACTTT. Its protein product is CASSPRAGALHF.

In this sample, this clone turned up a few times. This could be a read error, since a much larger clone is one nucleotide away. J is TRBJ2-4 and V is TRBV29-1, with unresolved D. The germline V gene encodes CDR1 SQVTM and CDR2 ANQGSEA. This CDR3 spans 13 amino acids. V was cut by 7 bases and J by 8 bases, with 18 bases left in between. CDR3 nucleotide sequence: TGCAGCGCTGCGGACCGTCCCCGGGACATTCAGTACTTC. It translates to CSAADRPRDIQYF.

This clone was recorded many times. This chain uses TRBV24-1 with TRBJ2-2; TRBD2 aligns across 15 bases. V gave up 8 bases and J gave up 4 bases; unmatched junction bases: 4. Looked up from germline, CDR1 is KGHDR and CDR2 is SFDVKD. The CDR3 covers 16 residues. CDR3 sequence (DNA): TGTGCCACCATGGGACTAGCGGGAGGAGGCACCGGGGAGCTGTTTTTT. This sequence encodes CATMGLAGGGTGELFF.

This clone was seen repeatedly, ten times or more. The chain employs TRBV19 and TRBJ2-7, with D possibly TRBD1 on 5 matching bases. CDR3 length equals 13 residues. V gave up 5 bases and J gave up 0 bases, with 8 bases separating them. Germline assignment: CDR1 LNHDA and CDR2 SQIVND (reference sequence). The CDR3 DNA is TGTGCCAGTAGTCGAGACAGCTCCTACGAGCAGTACTTC. Protein: CASSRDSSYEQYF.

This clone appeared many times. Other DNA sequences in the sample encode the same CDR3. The rearrangement uses TRBV29-1 and TRBJ2-3; D assignment may be TRBD1 or TRBD2 (6 bases each). V was cut by 6 bases and J by 4 bases, with 20 bases left in between. CDR3 length: 15 amino acids. Per the germline V gene, CDR1 is SQVTM and CDR2 is ANQGSEA. CDR3 residues: CSVEGGPGSSDTQYF. As DNA, the CDR3 is TGCAGCGTCGAGGGGGGACCGGGCTCTTCAGATACGCAGTATTTT.

There are many counts of this clone. J is TRBJ2-2 and V is TRBV5-1, with 8 bases fitting TRBD2. The CDR3 is made up of 15 amino acids. Germline-derived CDR1 and CDR2 are SGHRS and YFSETQ. V shed 4 bases and J 5 bases; nucleotides not matched to a gene: 7. The CDR3: CASSPAGVRTGELFF. The CDR3, as DNA: TGCGCCAGCAGCCCAGCGGGAGTACGGACCGGGGAGCTGTTTTTT.

This clone was detected ten times or more. The chain couples TRBV10-1 to TRBJ2-7; D assignment may be TRBD1 or TRBD2 (5 bases each). The CDR3 extends over 15 amino acids. V lost 0 bases, J lost 4 bases, and 13 bases lay in between. The germline V gene has CDR1 WNHNN and CDR2 SYGVQD (reference sequence). DNA for the CDR3: TGCGCCAGCAGTGAGTCCGGGGACCCGTGGTACGAGCAGTACTTC. This encodes CASSESGDPWYEQYF.

This clone was detected a few times. This may arise from a read error, as a much more abundant clone is one base away. The chain has TRBV19 and TRBJ2-5; no definite D call. Germline values: CDR1 LNHDA, CDR2 SQIVND (reference sequence). The V end lost 8 bases, the J end lost 5 bases, and 15 bases lay between the germline ends. The CDR3 extends over 13 amino acids. CDR3 DNA: TGTGCCAGTTCAGCGTGCCCCGTGGAGACCCAGTACTTC. Protein product: CASSACPVETQYF.